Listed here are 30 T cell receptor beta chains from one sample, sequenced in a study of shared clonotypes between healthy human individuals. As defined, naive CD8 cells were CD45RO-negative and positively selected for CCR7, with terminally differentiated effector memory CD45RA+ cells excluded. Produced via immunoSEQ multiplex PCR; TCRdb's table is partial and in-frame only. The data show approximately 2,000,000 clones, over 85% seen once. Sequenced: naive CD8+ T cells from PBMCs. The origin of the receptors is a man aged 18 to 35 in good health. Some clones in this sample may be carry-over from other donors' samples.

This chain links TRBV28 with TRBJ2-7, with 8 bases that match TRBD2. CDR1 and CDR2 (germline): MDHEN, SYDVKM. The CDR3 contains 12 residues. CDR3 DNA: TGTGAGCACAACGGGAGGGATTACGAGCAGTACTTC. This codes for CEHNGRDYEQYF.

DNA for the CDR3: TGTGCCAGCAGCGTCCCAAGGGCGGCAGGGGAAGACTATGGCTACACCTTC. This gives the protein CASSVPRAAGEDYGYTF. The chain has TRBV9 and TRBJ1-2; TRBD1 might be the D (6 bases). Germline CDR1 is SGDLS and CDR2 is YYNGEE. The CDR3 spans 17 residues. Trimming removed 2 bases from V and 3 bases from J, with 20 bases in between.

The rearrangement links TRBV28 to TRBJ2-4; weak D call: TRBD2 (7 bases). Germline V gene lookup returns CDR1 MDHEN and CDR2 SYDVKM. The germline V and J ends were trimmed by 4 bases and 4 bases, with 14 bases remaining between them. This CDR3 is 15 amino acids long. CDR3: CASSWRGGLKNIQYF. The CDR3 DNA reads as TGTGCCAGCAGTTGGAGGGGGGGCCTAAAAAACATTCAGTACTTC.

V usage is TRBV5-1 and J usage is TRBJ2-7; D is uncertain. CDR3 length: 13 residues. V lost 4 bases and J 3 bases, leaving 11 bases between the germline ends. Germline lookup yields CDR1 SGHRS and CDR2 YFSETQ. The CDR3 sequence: CASSSGSFYEQYF. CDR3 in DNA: TGCGCCAGCAGCAGTGGGTCCTTCTACGAGCAGTACTTC.

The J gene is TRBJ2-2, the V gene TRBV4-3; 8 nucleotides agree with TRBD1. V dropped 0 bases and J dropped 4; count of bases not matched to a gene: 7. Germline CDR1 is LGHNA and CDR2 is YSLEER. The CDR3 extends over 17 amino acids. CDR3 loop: CASSQERSRGLTGELFF. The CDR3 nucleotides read TGCGCCAGCAGCCAAGAGAGGTCCAGGGGGCTCACCGGGGAGCTGTTTTTT.

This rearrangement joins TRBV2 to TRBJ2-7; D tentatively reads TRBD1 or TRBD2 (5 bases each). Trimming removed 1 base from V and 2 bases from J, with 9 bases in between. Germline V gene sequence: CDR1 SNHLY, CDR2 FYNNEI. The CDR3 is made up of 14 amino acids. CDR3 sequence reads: CASSEVRGPYEQYF. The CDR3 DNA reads TGTGCCAGCAGTGAAGTCCGGGGACCCTACGAGCAGTACTTC. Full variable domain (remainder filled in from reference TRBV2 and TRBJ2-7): EPEVTQTPSHQVTQMGQEVILRCVPISNHLYFYWYRQILGQKVEFLVSFYNNEISEKSEIFDDQFSVERPDGSNFTLKIRSTKLEDSAMYFCASSEVRGPYEQYFGPGTRLTVT.

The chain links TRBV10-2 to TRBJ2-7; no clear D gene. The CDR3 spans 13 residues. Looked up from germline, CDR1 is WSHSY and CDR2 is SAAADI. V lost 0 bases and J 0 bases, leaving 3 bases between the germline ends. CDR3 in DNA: TGCGCCAGCAGTGAGTCCCCCTCCTACGAGCAGTACTTC. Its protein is CASSESPSYEQYF.

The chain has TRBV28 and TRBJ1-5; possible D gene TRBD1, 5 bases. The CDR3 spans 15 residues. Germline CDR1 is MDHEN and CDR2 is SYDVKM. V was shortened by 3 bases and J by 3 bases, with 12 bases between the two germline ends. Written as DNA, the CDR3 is TGTGCCAGCAGTTTGGGGCAGAAACTCAATCAGCCCCAGCATTTT. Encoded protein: CASSLGQKLNQPQHF.

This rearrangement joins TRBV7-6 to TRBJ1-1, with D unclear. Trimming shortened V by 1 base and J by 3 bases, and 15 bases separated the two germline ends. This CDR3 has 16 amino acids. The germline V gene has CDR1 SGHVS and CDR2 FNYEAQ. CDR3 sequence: CASSLGSLDTHTEAFF. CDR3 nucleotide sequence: TGTGCCAGCAGCTTAGGAAGCCTCGACACCCACACTGAAGCTTTCTTT.

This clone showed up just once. CDR3 bases: TGTGCCTGGAGTGTACGGGTCGAGGGACTAGCGGAAACAGATACGCAGTATTTT. It specifies CAWSVRVEGLAETDTQYF. J is TRBJ2-3 and V is TRBV30; the match to TRBD2 covers 11 bases. Trimming at V came to 0 bases and at J to 3 bases, leaving 11 bases not matched to a gene. Germline-derived CDR1 and CDR2 are GTSNPN and SVGIG (reference sequence). This CDR3 has 18 amino acids.

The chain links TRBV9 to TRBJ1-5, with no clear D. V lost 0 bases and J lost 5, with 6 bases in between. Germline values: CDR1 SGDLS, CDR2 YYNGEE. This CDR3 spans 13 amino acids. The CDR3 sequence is CASSVVGDQPQHF. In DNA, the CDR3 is TGTGCCAGCAGCGTAGTCGGGGATCAGCCCCAGCATTTT.

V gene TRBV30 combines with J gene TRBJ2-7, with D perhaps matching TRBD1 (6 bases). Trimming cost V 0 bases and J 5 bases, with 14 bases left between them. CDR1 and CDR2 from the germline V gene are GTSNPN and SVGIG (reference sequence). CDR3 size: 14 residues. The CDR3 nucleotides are TGTGCCTGGAGTGTCGACGTACAGGGCAACGAGCAGTACTTC. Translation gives CAWSVDVQGNEQYF.

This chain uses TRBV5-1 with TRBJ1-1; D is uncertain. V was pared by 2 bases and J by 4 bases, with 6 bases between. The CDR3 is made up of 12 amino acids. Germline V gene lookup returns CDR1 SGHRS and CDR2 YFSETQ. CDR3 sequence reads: CASSFHGTEAFF. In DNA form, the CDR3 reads TGCGCCAGCAGCTTCCATGGCACTGAAGCTTTCTTT.

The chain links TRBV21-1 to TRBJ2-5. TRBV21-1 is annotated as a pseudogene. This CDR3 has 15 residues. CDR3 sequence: CASSKRASPGETQYF. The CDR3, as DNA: TGTGCCAGCAGCAAACGGGCTAGCCCAGGGGAGACCCAGTACTTC.

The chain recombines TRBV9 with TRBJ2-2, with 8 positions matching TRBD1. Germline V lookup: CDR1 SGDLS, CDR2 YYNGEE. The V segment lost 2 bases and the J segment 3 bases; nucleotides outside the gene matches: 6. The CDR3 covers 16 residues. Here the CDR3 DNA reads TGTGCCAGCAGCGTCTCGGACAGGGACTACACCGGGGAGCTGTTTTTT. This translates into CASSVSDRDYTGELFF.

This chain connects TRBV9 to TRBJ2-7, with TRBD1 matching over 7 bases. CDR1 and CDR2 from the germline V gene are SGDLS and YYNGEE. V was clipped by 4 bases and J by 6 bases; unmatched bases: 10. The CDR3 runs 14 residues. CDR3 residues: CASSPRTGVGEQYF. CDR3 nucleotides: TGTGCCAGCAGCCCGAGAACAGGGGTAGGCGAGCAGTACTTC.

This CDR3 is CASSIDTHGYTF. CDR3 DNA: TGTGCCAGCAGCATAGATACCCATGGCTACACCTTC. The gene calls are TRBV9 and TRBJ1-2, with D unresolved. Trimming removed 4 bases at V and 6 bases at J, with 10 bases between. CDR1 and CDR2 (germline): SGDLS, YYNGEE. The length of the CDR3 is 12 residues.

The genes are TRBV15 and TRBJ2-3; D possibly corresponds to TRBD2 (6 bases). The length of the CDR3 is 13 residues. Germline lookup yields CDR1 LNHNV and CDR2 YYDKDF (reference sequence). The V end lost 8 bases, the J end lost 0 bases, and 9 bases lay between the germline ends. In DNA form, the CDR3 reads TGTGCCACCTCGACTAGAAGCACAGATACGCAGTATTTT. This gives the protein CATSTRSTDTQYF.

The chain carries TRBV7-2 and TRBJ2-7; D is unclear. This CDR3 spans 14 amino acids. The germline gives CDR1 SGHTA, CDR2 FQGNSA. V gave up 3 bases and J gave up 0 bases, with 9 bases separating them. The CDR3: CASSFRKDSYEQYF. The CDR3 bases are TGTGCCAGCAGCTTTCGGAAGGACTCCTACGAGCAGTACTTC.

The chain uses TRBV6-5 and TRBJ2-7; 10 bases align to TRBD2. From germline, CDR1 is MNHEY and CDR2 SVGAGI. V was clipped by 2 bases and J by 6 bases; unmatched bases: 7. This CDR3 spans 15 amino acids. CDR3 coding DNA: TGTGCCAGCAGTTACCAGCGGGAGGGCCTGTTCGAGCAGTACTTC. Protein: CASSYQREGLFEQYF.

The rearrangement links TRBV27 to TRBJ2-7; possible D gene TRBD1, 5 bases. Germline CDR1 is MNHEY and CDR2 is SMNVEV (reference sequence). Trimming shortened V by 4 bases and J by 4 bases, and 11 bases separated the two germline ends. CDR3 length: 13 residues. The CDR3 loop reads CASSSNRRYEQYF. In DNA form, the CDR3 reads TGTGCCAGCAGTTCAAACAGGCGGTACGAGCAGTACTTC.

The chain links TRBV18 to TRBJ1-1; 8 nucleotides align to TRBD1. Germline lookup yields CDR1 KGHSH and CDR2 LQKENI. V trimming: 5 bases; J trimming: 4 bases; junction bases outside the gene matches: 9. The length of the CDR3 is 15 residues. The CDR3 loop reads CASSTGGNFGTEAFF. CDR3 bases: TGTGCCAGCTCAACAGGGGGTAATTTCGGCACTGAAGCTTTCTTT. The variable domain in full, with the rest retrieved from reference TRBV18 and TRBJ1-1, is NAGVMQNPRHLVRRRGQEARLRCSPMKGHSHVYWYRQLPEEGLKFMVYLQKENIIDESGMPKERFSAEFPKEGPSILRIQQVVRGDSAAYFCASSTGGNFGTEAFFGQGTRLTVV.

The CDR3 protein is CSALDSTLGSGANVLTF. CDR3 coding DNA: TGCAGCGCACTGGACAGTACATTAGGCTCTGGGGCCAACGTCCTGACTTTC. The chain uses TRBV29-1 and TRBJ2-6, with D possibly being TRBD1 (6 bases). The germline V gene encodes CDR1 SQVTM and CDR2 ANQGSEA. The germline V and J ends were trimmed by 7 bases and 0 bases, with 19 bases remaining between them. The CDR3 runs 17 residues.

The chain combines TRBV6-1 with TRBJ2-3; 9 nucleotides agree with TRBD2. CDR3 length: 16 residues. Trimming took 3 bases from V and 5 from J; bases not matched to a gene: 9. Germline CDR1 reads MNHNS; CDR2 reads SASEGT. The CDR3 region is CASSDVIAGAKDTQYF. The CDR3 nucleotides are TGTGCCAGCAGTGATGTGATAGCGGGAGCCAAAGATACGCAGTATTTT.

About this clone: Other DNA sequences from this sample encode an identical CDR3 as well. CDR3 amino acids: CASSVAGTASYEQYF. CDR3 nucleotides: TGTGCCAGCAGCGTGGCCGGGACAGCATCCTACGAGCAGTACTTC. V usage is TRBV9 and J usage is TRBJ2-7; 7 positions match TRBD1. Germline CDR1 SGDLS, CDR2 YYNGEE. This CDR3 contains 15 residues. Trimming removed 2 bases from V and 1 base from J; junction bases left unmatched: 6.

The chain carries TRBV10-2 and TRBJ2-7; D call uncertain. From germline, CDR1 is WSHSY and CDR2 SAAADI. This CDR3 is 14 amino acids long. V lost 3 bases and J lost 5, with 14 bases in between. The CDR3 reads CASSEPYLMDEQYF. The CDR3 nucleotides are TGCGCCAGCAGTGAACCCTATCTGATGGACGAGCAGTACTTC.

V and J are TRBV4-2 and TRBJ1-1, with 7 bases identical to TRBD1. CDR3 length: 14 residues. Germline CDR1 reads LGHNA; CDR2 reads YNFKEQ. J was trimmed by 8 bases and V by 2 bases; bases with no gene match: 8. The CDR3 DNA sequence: TGTGCCAGCAGCCAACTCGGGACAGCCCGCGAAGCTTTCTTT. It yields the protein CASSQLGTAREAFF.

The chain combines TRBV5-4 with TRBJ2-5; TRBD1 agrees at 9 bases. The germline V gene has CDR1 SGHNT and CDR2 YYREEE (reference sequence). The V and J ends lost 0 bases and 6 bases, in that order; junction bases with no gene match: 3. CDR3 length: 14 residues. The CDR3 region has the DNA TGTGCCAGCAGCTTGGTGGGGACAGGGAAGACCCAGTACTTC. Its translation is CASSLVGTGKTQYF.

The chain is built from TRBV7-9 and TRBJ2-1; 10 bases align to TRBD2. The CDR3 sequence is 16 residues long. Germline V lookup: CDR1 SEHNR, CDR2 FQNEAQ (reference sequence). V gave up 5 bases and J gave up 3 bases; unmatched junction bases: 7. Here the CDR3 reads CASSPRTSGVYNEQFF. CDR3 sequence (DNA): TGTGCCAGCAGCCCACGGACTAGCGGAGTCTACAATGAGCAGTTCTTC.

CDR3 protein: CASSHVGQGTEAFF. As DNA, the CDR3 is TGCGCCAGCAGCCATGTGGGACAGGGGACCGAAGCTTTCTTT. The genes are TRBV4-1 and TRBJ1-1, with 10 bases matching TRBD1. The CDR3 has 14 amino acids. Per germline, CDR1 MGHRA and CDR2 YSYEKL. V was clipped by 3 bases and J by 8 bases; unmatched bases: 6.